Below, 12 T cell receptor beta chains from the same sample are listed, as sequenced in a study of shared clonotypes between healthy human individuals (dated by TCRdb to 2018 to 2021). The library came from the immunoSEQ multiplex PCR assay. TCRdb provides this immuneACCESS table in a form limited to in-frame rearrangements. Some clones are lacking; in checked studies, under half of them reflect an unresolved V gene, and why the rest are absent is not known. In all, the sample holds some 2,500,000 clones, and under 95% of those were seen once. Of the sample, roughly 0.39% is held by the ten largest clones. Sequenced material: naive CD4+ T cells from PBMCs. The cell subset or site label, read with the paper, signifies: CD45RA+ positively selected. The receptors here all came from a man aged 18 to 30 in good health. Some clones in this sample may be carry-over from other donors' samples.

This rearrangement joins TRBV4-1 to TRBJ2-7; D perhaps matches TRBD1 (5 bases). The CDR3 runs 14 residues. V was shortened by 1 base and J by 3 bases, with 10 bases between the two germline ends. Germline V lookup: CDR1 MGHRA, CDR2 YSYEKL. The chain's CDR3 is CASSQAIRGYEQYF. As DNA, the CDR3 is TGCGCCAGCAGCCAAGCTATAAGGGGCTACGAGCAGTACTTC.

The rearrangement links TRBV5-1 to TRBJ2-7; 8 nucleotides line up with TRBD1. Germline V gene sequence: CDR1 SGHRS, CDR2 YFSETQ. The CDR3 length is 13 residues. J gave up 5 bases and V 2 bases, and 3 bases lay outside the gene matches. Here the CDR3 DNA reads TGCGCCAGCAGCTTATTACAGGGGGACGAGCAGTACTTC. Amino acid sequence: CASSLLQGDEQYF.

The chain uses TRBV19 and TRBJ2-5; possible D gene TRBD1, 7 bases. Germline CDR1 reads LNHDA; CDR2 reads SQIVND (reference sequence). The V and J ends lost 8 bases and 1 base respectively, with 20 bases between them. CDR3 length equals 16 residues. This CDR3 reads CASSSGGKGAQETQYF. The CDR3 DNA follows: TGTGCCAGTTCAAGCGGAGGGAAGGGGGCCCAAGAGACCCAGTACTTC. Supplemented by reference TRBV19 and TRBJ2-5, the full variable domain reads DGGITQSPKYLFRKEGQNVTLSCEQNLNHDAMYWYRQDPGQGLRLIYYSQIVNDFQKGDIAEGYSVSREKKESFPLTVTSAQKNPTAFYLCASSSGGKGAQETQYFGPGTRLLVL.

CDR3 sequence reads: CASSLEWDSYEQYF. The CDR3 nucleotides are TGTGCCAGCAGCTTAGAGTGGGACAGCTACGAGCAGTACTTC. The chain combines TRBV7-2 with TRBJ2-7; 7 nucleotides align to TRBD1. With V trimmed by 1 base and J by 3 bases, 3 bases remained unmatched. The CDR3 is made up of 14 amino acids. The germline V gene has CDR1 SGHTA and CDR2 FQGNSA.

This clone was recorded only once. This chain uses TRBV7-9 with TRBJ1-2; the match to TRBD1 covers 11 bases. This CDR3 is 14 amino acids long. Per the germline V gene, CDR1 is SEHNR and CDR2 is FQNEAQ (reference sequence). Trimming cost V 5 bases and J 7 bases; bases outside gene matches: 6. CDR3 bases: TGTGCCAGCAGCCCCCGGGACAGGGGGGTTGGCTACACCTTC. This codes for CASSPRDRGVGYTF.

The chain couples TRBV5-1 to TRBJ1-1; D remains ambiguous. V was cut by 3 bases and J by 0 bases, with 15 bases left in between. The CDR3 runs 16 residues. CDR1 and CDR2 (germline): SGHRS, YFSETQ. The CDR3 coding sequence is TGCGCCAGCAGCTCCGGCGTGCTAAGTCTGAACACTGAAGCTTTCTTT. Translation: CASSSGVLSLNTEAFF.

V usage is TRBV9 and J usage is TRBJ1-5; TRBD1 is a possible D gene (6 bases). V lost 4 bases and J lost 2, with 16 bases in between. The length of the CDR3 is 16 residues. Germline CDR1 and CDR2: SGDLS and YYNGEE. This CDR3 reads CASSSEGGVGNQPQHF. The DNA for the CDR3 is TGTGCCAGCAGCTCCGAGGGGGGAGTTGGCAATCAGCCCCAGCATTTT.

The genes are TRBV27 and TRBJ2-5; possible D gene TRBD1, 6 bases. Germline lookup yields CDR1 MNHEY and CDR2 SMNVEV (reference sequence). This CDR3 spans 13 amino acids. With 6 bases removed from V and 5 bases from J, the gap between germline ends came to 13 bases. The CDR3 sequence is CASSSRGSETQYF. Here the CDR3 DNA reads TGTGCCAGCAGCTCGAGGGGGAGCGAGACCCAGTACTTC.

The V gene is TRBV10-1, the J gene TRBJ1-2; D not resolved. The CDR3 contains 12 residues. Germline V CDR1 and CDR2: WNHNN, SYGVQD (reference sequence). CDR3 sequence (DNA): TGCGCGCGGAGCTGGATCTCCTATGGCTACACCTTC. This codes for CARSWISYGYTF.

In its sample, this clone was seen once. The CDR3 protein is CASSLWTGGNTGELFF. The CDR3 DNA follows: TGTGCCAGCAGCCTTTGGACAGGGGGTAACACCGGGGAGCTGTTTTTT. J is TRBJ2-2 and V is TRBV5-6; 10 bases agree with TRBD1. The CDR3 is 16 residues long. Losses at the gene ends were 4 bases for V and 2 bases for J; bases not matched to a gene: 5. CDR1 is SGHDT and CDR2 is YYEEEE in the germline V gene.

Worth noting for this clone: In the same sample, other DNA sequences code for this CDR3. The chain couples TRBV5-1 to TRBJ2-7, with TRBD2 matching over 9 bases. The CDR3 has 14 residues. After removal of 4 bases from V and 4 bases from J, the junction contained 6 bases not matched to a gene. Germline V gene lookup returns CDR1 SGHRS and CDR2 YFSETQ. The CDR3 bases are TGCGCCAGCAGCCCCCTGACTAGCGGTTACGAGCAGTACTTC. Protein sequence: CASSPLTSGYEQYF.

The count of this clone is one. The genes are TRBV7-8 and TRBJ2-7; 9 positions match TRBD1. V dropped 5 bases and J dropped 0; count of bases not matched to a gene: 2. Germline CDR1 reads SGHVS; CDR2 reads FQNEAQ. The CDR3 extends over 14 amino acids. The CDR3 spells CASSTGGGSYEQYF. The DNA of the CDR3 is TGTGCCAGCAGCACAGGGGGCGGCTCCTACGAGCAGTACTTC.